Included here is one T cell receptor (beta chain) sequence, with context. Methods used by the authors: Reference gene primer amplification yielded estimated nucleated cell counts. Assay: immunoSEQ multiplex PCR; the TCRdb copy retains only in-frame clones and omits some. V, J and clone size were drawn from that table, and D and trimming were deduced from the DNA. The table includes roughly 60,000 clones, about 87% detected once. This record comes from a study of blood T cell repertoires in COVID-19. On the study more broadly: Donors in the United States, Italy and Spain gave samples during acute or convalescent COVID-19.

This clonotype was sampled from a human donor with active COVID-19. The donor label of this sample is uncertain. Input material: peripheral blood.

CDR3 residues: CASSLGLAPQETQYF. DNA of the CDR3: TGTGCCAGCAGCTTGGGACTAGCGCCCCAAGAGACCCAGTACTTC. The chain links TRBV5-5 to TRBJ2-5, with 8 bases identical to TRBD2. Germline CDR1 reads SGHKS; CDR2 reads YYEKEE (reference sequence). The CDR3 is 15 residues long. The V gene end was trimmed by 0 bases and the J gene end by 1 base; junction bases not matched to a gene: 2.